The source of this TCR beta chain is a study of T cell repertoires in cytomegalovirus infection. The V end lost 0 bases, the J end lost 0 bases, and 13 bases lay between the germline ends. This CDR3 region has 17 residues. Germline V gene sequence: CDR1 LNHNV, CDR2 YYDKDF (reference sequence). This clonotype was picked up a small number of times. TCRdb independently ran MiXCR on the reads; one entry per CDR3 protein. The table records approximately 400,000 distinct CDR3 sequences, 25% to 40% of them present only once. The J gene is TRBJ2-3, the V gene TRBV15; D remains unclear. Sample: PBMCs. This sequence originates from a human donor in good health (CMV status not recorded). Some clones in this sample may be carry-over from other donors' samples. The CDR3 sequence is CATSRESGSESTDTQYF. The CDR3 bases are TGTGCCACCAGCAGAGAATCCGGATCAGAAAGCACAGATACGCAGTATTTT.